The sequence of this T cell receptor beta chain was determined in a study of cytomegalovirus exposure and HLA in healthy donors. Assay: immunoSEQ multiplex PCR; the TCRdb copy retains only in-frame clones and omits some. The sample has about 180,000 clones; about 85% are singletons. This clonotype was sampled from a man aged 18 to 29 in good health and CMV-seropositive. Sample: PBMCs.

CDR3 nucleotides: TGTGCCAGCAGCTTGGGACAGGAGAACACTGAAGCTTTCTTT. Its translation: CASSLGQENTEAFF. The chain recombines TRBV5-4 with TRBJ1-1; tentatively, D is TRBD1 (6 bases). Germline-derived CDR1 and CDR2 are SGHNT and YYREEE (reference sequence). The V gene lost 0 bases and the J gene lost 1 base, with 7 bases spanning the gap. The CDR3 length is 14 residues. Using reference TRBV5-4 and TRBJ1-1 for the parts outside the CDR3, the full variable domain is ETGVTQSPTHLIKTRGQQVTLRCSSQSGHNTVSWYQQALGQGPQFIFQYYREEENGRGNFPPRFSGLQFPNYSSELNVNALELDDSALYLCASSLGQENTEAFFGQGTRLTVV.